The present entry profiles one TCR beta chain with its context. Its antigen is undetermined. The CDR3 consists of 11 residues. The V end lost 0 bases, the J end lost 9 bases, and 5 bases lay between the germline ends. CDR1 is MDHEN and CDR2 is SYDVKM in the germline V gene. The source of the sample is a study of shared clonotypes between healthy human individuals. Regarding the study as a whole: Several donors held roughly 5% of naive CD4 clonotypes in common. Represented genetic and exposure-history diversity was restricted by having few donors.

Repertoires were generated with immunoSEQ multiplex PCR, while TCRdb's copy carries only in-frame clones and drops some. Of over 850,000 clones in the sample, about 80% were seen once. Among the donors, all were Caucasian adults who lived in Nashville, Tennessee. The sequence was obtained from a man aged 18 to 30 in good health. Some clones in this sample may be carry-over from other donors' samples. The sequencing input was memory CD4+ T cells from PBMCs. The subset denotes: CD45RA-negative fraction. This chain joins TRBV28 and TRBJ2-5; the D is unclear. The DNA of the CDR3 is TGTGCCAGCAGTTTATGGTCGTCCCAGTACTTC. Translating it yields CASSLWSSQYF.